The clone carrying this T cell receptor (beta chain) was seen a single time. The CDR3 is made up of 15 amino acids. From germline, CDR1 is SGHNT and CDR2 YYREEE (reference sequence). The junction had 3 bases not matched to a gene; V was cut back by 0 bases and J by 1 base. The data were obtained in a study of blood T cell repertoires in COVID-19. For the study at large: T cells, B-cell-depleted T cells, or PBMCs provided the cDNA or gDNA that served as material.

How the authors handled the data: The authors estimated nucleated cell counts from reference gene primer amplification. TCRdb's copy holds only in-frame clones and misses some; the assay was immunoSEQ multiplex PCR. D and trimming were read from the DNA, whereas the V and J calls and clone size are those reported in that table. The table records a few hundred thousand clones, around 90% of them present only once. The rearrangement uses TRBV5-4 and TRBJ2-7; 8 positions match TRBD2. Material for sequencing was peripheral blood. The sequence derives from a man in his fifties or sixties who had recovered from COVID-19. The CDR3 protein is CASSLAGGRSYEQYF. The DNA of the CDR3 is TGTGCCAGCAGCTTGGCGGGGGGGAGGTCCTACGAGCAGTACTTC.